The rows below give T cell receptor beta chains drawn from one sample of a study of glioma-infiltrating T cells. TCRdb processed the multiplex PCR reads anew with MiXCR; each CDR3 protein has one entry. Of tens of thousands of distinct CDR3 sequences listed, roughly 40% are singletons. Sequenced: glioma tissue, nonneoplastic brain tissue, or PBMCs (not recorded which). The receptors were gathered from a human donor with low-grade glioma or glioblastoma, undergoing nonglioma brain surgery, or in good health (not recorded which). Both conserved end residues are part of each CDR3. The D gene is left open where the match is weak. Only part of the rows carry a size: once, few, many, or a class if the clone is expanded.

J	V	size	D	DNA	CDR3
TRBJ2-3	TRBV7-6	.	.	TGTGCCAGCAGCATAACGGGTATGGCAGATACGCAGTATTTT	CASSITGMADTQYF
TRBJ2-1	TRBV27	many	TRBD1	TGTGCCAGCAGCACTTACGACAGGGGGGTATATGAGCAGTTCTTC	CASSTYDRGVYEQFF
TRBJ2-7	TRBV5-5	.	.	TGTGCCAGCAGCTCCGTCCCAGGTAACTCCTACGAGAAGTACTTC	CASSSVPGNSYEKYF
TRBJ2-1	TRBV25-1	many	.	TGTGCCTCCGCGGGCTCCCCCCTCCTCAATGAGCAGTTCTTC	CASAGSPLLNEQFF
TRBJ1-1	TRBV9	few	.	TGTGCCAGCAGCCCCGAGGTGGGTTTTGGGACTGAAGCTTTCTTT	CASSPEVGFGTEAFF
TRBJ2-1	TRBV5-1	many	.	TGCGCCAGCAGGGTATCAGCCGACGGTGAGCAGTTCTTC	CASRVSADGEQFF
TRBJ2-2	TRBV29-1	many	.	TGCAGCGGAAACAGGGCTCACACCGGGGAGCTGTTTTTT	CSGNRAHTGELFF
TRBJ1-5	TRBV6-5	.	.	TGTGCCAGCAGTTTGGATCGAAGACAGGCCGGCAATCAGCCCCAGCATTTT	CASSLDRRQAGNQPQHF
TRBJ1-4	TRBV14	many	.	TGTGCCAGCAGCCCGAGACGGGGGAATGAAAAACTGTTTTTT	CASSPRRGNEKLFF
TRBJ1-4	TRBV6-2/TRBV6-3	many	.	TGTGCCAGCTCGGCCTACTTCGCTAATGAAAAACTGTTTTTT	CASSAYFANEKLFF
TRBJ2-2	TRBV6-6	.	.	TGTGCCAGCAGTTACAACAGATTCACCGGTGAGCTGTTTTTT	CASSYNRFTGELFF
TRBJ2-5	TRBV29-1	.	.	TGCAGCGTTGGGCCCCCTCCCGGTGACACCCAAGAGACCCATTACTTC	CSVGPPPGDTQETHYF
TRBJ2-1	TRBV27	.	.	TGTGCCAGCAGTTTTGGTATCGGGTCAGGGCCCACTACCAATGAGCAGTTCTTC	CASSFGIGSGPTTNEQFF
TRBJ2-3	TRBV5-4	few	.	TGTGCCAGCAGCTCCACTACTCAGGGGACAGATACGCAGTATTTT	CASSSTTQGTDTQYF
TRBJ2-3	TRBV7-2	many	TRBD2	TGTGCCAGCAGCTTCGGACTAGCGGGGGGGACAGATACGCAGTATTTT	CASSFGLAGGTDTQYF
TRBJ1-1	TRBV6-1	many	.	TGTGCCAGCAGTTGGACCGACAGTAACACTGAAGCTTTCTTT	CASSWTDSNTEAFF
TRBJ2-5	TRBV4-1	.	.	TGCGCCAGCAGCCTACAAGAGAACCAGTACTTC	CASSLQENQYF
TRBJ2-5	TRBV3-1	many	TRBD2	TGTGCCAGCAGCCAAATGGGATTTAGCGGCGGGGGGGGACGTCAAGAGACCCAGTACTTC	CASSQMGFSGGGGRQETQYF
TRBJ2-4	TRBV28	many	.	TGTGCCAGCAGTTTATCTGGCGGGCTGAGAAACATTCAGTACTTC	CASSLSGGLRNIQYF
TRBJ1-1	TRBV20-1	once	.	TGCAGTGCTACCGATCGGGATAGAGACCGTAAAGCTTTCTTT	CSATDRDRDRKAFF
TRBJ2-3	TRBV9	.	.	TGTGCCAGCAGCGGGAGCGGGTGGGTGGATACGCAGTATTTT	CASSGSGWVDTQYF
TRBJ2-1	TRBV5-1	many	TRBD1	TGCGCCAGCTGCTCCGGGACAGGGGTTTTCAATGAGCAGTTCTTC	CASCSGTGVFNEQFF
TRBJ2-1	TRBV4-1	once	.	TGCGCCAGCAGCCAAGAAGGACGTACAAGTGAGCAGTTCTTC	CASSQEGRTSEQFF
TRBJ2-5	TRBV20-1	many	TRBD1	TGCAGTGCTGCGACCGGGACAGGGAAAGAGACCCAGTACTTC	CSAATGTGKETQYF
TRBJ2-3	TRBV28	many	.	TGTGCCAGCAGTGTGAGCGGAGTTAGCACAGATACGCAGTATTTT	CASSVSGVSTDTQYF
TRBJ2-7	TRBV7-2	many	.	TGTGCCAGCAGCTTAGTCGGGCCTTCCGAGCAGTACTTC	CASSLVGPSEQYF
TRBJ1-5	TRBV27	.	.	TGTGCCAGCATTTTAGCAGCGATTTACAATCATCCCCATCATTTT	CASILAAIYNHPHHF